The clone carrying this TCR beta chain came up a few times. What it binds is unknown. Assay used: immunoSEQ multiplex PCR; TCRdb lists only in-frame clones, some missing. The sample contains over 50,000 clones, more than 75% of which appear only once. The sample belongs to a study of lymphopenia after photon versus proton radiotherapy. The study, taken as a whole, reports: Better survival with proton therapy was suggested as possible, not demonstrated.

After removal of 4 bases from V and 5 bases from J, the junction contained 7 bases not matched to a gene. The CDR3 runs 16 residues. In germline, CDR1 is SGHTA, CDR2 FQGNSA. J is TRBJ1-6 and V is TRBV7-2; 8 nucleotides line up with TRBD1. The sequence came from a man aged 35-49 years with gastric cancer. The material was peripheral blood, obtained from a patient treated with photon-based radiotherapy. The CDR3 sequence: CASSSRTGKDNSPLHF. CDR3 nucleotides: TGTGCCAGCAGCTCGCGGACAGGGAAGGATAATTCACCCCTCCACTTT.